This is a list of T cell receptor beta chains from one sample in a study of beta chain features in type 1 diabetes. Here immunoSEQ multiplex PCR was the method, and the copy in TCRdb shows in-frame clones only, minus some. The table has approximately 23,000 clones, roughly 69% seen once. What was sequenced was Tregs from blood. All receptors come from a woman in her thirties or forties in good health. Each CDR3 is given with its conserved first and last residue. D genes are given only for firm matches. Size is omitted from some rows. Given values are once, few, many or a class for expanded clones.

V gene	J gene	CDR3 length	clone size	D gene	CDR3 DNA	CDR3 protein
TRBV5-1	TRBJ2-5	13	-	-	TGCGCCAGCAGGTACCCAGGGTGGAAAGAGCAGTACTTC	CASRYPGWKEQYF
TRBV18	TRBJ2-3	15	-	-	TGTGCCAGCTCACTTGCGACTAGGGCTTCTGATACGCAGTATTTT	CASSLATRASDTQYF
TRBV11-2	TRBJ1-3	17	-	-	TGTGCCAGCAGCTTAAGCAGGGGCCAAGTTCTTGGAAACACCATATATTTT	CASSLSRGQVLGNTIYF
TRBV5-1	TRBJ1-1	16	-	TRBD1	TGCGCCAGCAGCTTGGAAGGGGACAGAAGGGACACTGAAGCTTTCTTT	CASSLEGDRRDTEAFF
TRBV27	TRBJ1-1	14	-	-	TGTGCCAGCAGTTTTCAGGGTCCGGACACTGAAGCTTTCTTT	CASSFQGPDTEAFF
TRBV18	TRBJ2-3	16	-	TRBD1	TGTGCCAGCTCACCACCGGGGACAGGGTCCACAGATACGCAGTATTTT	CASSPPGTGSTDTQYF
TRBV2	TRBJ2-4	17	-	-	TGTGCCAGCAGGGGGCCCGGACAGTTTTTAGGCAAAAACATTCAGTACTTC	CASRGPGQFLGKNIQYF
TRBV5-1	TRBJ2-1	16	-	TRBD1	TGCGCCAGCAGCCGTCAGGGGGCGCGTTCCTACAATGAGCAGTTCTTC	CASSRQGARSYNEQFF
TRBV7-6	TRBJ2-3	17	few	TRBD2	TGTGCCAGCAGTTCGGGACTAGCGGGGACTAGCACAGATACGCAGTATTTT	CASSSGLAGTSTDTQYF
TRBV5-4	TRBJ1-4	13	-	-	TGTGCCAGCAGGGCGGCGACTGGTGAAAAACTGTTTTTT	CASRAATGEKLFF
TRBV6-5	TRBJ2-1	15	few	TRBD1	TGTGCCAGCAGTTCCCCGGGACAGCGCTTCATAGGGCAGTTCTTC	CASSSPGQRFIGQFF
TRBV12-5	TRBJ2-1	16	-	TRBD2	TGTGCTAGTGGTTTGGAGGCCAGCGGGGGGGCGATTGAGCAGTTCTTC	CASGLEASGGAIEQFF
TRBV11-2	TRBJ1-5	14	-	TRBD1	TGTGCCAGCAGCACTGGGACAGACCGGACGCCCCAGCATTTT	CASSTGTDRTPQHF
TRBV7-8	TRBJ1-1	19	-	TRBD1	TGTGCCAGCAGCTACGTTCGGACAGGGGCTGGGGCTTGGATCACTGAAGCTTTCTTT	CASSYVRTGAGAWITEAFF
TRBV18	TRBJ2-3	15	few	TRBD2	TGTGCCAGCTCCACCGGGGGGGCGGACACAGATACGCAGTATTTT	CASSTGGADTDTQYF
TRBV6-5	TRBJ1-5	14	-	-	TGTGCCAGCAGTGACGGACAGCTCAATCAGCCCCAGCATTTT	CASSDGQLNQPQHF
TRBV10-3	TRBJ1-2	11	-	-	TGTGCCATCACCACAACTAGAGGCTACACCTTC	CAITTTRGYTF
TRBV7-8	TRBJ2-7	15	-	-	TGTGCCAGCAGCTTAGTACGGGACTTCTCCTACGAGCAGTACTTC	CASSLVRDFSYEQYF
TRBV5-1	TRBJ2-3	16	-	-	TGCGCCAGCAGTCTTAATCCGAGCGGGTTCACAGATACGCAGTATTTT	CASSLNPSGFTDTQYF
TRBV4-1	TRBJ1-1	14	-	-	TGCGCCAGCAGCCAGTCGCCGACAGACACTGAAGCTTTCTTT	CASSQSPTDTEAFF
TRBV5-6	TRBJ2-7	15	-	-	TGTGCCAGCAGCTTAAGACTAGAATTTACCTACGAGCAGTACTTC	CASSLRLEFTYEQYF
TRBV19	TRBJ2-1	17	-	TRBD2	TGTGCCAGTAGTAGGTCTAGCGGGGGAATAGGAGGTAATGAGCAGTTCTTC	CASSRSSGGIGGNEQFF
TRBV19	TRBJ1-1	15	-	TRBD1	TGTGCCAGTAGTATCATCCCAGGGGGGTTGACTGAAGCTTTCTTT	CASSIIPGGLTEAFF
TRBV6-5	TRBJ2-4	11	-	-	TGTGCCAGCTCCTGGCAAAACATTCAGTACTTC	CASSWQNIQYF
TRBV10-3	TRBJ2-1	16	medium-sized	TRBD2	TGTGCCATCAGTGGGGGAGCGGGGGTCTCCTACAATGAGCAGTTCTTC	CAISGGAGVSYNEQFF
TRBV7-9	TRBJ2-7	13	once	TRBD2	TGTGCCAGCAGCCTCCGGGGGGGCTACGAGCAGTACTTC	CASSLRGGYEQYF
TRBV18	TRBJ2-2	19	-	TRBD1	TGTGCCAGCTCACCACTTAATATAGGAGCGACAGGGCCGACCGGGGAGCTGTTTTTT	CASSPLNIGATGPTGELFF
TRBV6-5	TRBJ2-7	11	-	TRBD2	TGTGCCAGCAGCCGGGGGGGCGAGCAGTACTTC	CASSRGGEQYF
TRBV19	TRBJ2-3	14	few	TRBD2	TGTGCCAGTACACTAGCGGGGAGCACAGATACGCAGTATTTT	CASTLAGSTDTQYF
TRBV5-1	TRBJ1-6	13	-	-	TGCGCCAGCAGCGGAACAGGGTTAGCACCCCTCCACTTT	CASSGTGLAPLHF
TRBV5-4	TRBJ2-7	13	few	-	TGTGCCAGCAGCTTCCGGGACAACTACGAGCAGTACTTC	CASSFRDNYEQYF
TRBV14	TRBJ2-1	12	-	-	TGTGCCAGCAGCCAACGTTCGAGTGAGCAGTTCTTC	CASSQRSSEQFF
TRBV27	TRBJ2-3	14	-	-	TGTGCCAGCAGTAGATCTAGCGCCTGGGATACGCAGTATTTT	CASSRSSAWDTQYF
TRBV29-1	TRBJ2-3	14	-	TRBD2	TGCAGCGGATCACTAGCGGGGGGCACAGATACGCAGTATTTT	CSGSLAGGTDTQYF
TRBV5-1	TRBJ2-5	13	-	TRBD2	TGCGCCAGCAGCTTGGGAGCGGGGGAGACCCAGTACTTC	CASSLGAGETQYF
TRBV2	TRBJ2-5	14	-	TRBD2	TGTGCCAGCAGGTTAATAGCGGGTCCCGGGACCCAGTACTTC	CASRLIAGPGTQYF
TRBV2	TRBJ1-5	15	-	-	TGTGCCAGCAGCGACTCCGGGTATAGCAATCAGCCCCAGCATTTT	CASSDSGYSNQPQHF
TRBV13	TRBJ2-1	15	few	TRBD1	TGTGCCAGCAGAGCCGACAGGGACGGAAGCAATGAGCAGTTCTTC	CASRADRDGSNEQFF
TRBV7-9	TRBJ2-5	13	-	-	TGTGCCAGCAGCCCAGTAACCCAAGAGACCCAGTACTTC	CASSPVTQETQYF